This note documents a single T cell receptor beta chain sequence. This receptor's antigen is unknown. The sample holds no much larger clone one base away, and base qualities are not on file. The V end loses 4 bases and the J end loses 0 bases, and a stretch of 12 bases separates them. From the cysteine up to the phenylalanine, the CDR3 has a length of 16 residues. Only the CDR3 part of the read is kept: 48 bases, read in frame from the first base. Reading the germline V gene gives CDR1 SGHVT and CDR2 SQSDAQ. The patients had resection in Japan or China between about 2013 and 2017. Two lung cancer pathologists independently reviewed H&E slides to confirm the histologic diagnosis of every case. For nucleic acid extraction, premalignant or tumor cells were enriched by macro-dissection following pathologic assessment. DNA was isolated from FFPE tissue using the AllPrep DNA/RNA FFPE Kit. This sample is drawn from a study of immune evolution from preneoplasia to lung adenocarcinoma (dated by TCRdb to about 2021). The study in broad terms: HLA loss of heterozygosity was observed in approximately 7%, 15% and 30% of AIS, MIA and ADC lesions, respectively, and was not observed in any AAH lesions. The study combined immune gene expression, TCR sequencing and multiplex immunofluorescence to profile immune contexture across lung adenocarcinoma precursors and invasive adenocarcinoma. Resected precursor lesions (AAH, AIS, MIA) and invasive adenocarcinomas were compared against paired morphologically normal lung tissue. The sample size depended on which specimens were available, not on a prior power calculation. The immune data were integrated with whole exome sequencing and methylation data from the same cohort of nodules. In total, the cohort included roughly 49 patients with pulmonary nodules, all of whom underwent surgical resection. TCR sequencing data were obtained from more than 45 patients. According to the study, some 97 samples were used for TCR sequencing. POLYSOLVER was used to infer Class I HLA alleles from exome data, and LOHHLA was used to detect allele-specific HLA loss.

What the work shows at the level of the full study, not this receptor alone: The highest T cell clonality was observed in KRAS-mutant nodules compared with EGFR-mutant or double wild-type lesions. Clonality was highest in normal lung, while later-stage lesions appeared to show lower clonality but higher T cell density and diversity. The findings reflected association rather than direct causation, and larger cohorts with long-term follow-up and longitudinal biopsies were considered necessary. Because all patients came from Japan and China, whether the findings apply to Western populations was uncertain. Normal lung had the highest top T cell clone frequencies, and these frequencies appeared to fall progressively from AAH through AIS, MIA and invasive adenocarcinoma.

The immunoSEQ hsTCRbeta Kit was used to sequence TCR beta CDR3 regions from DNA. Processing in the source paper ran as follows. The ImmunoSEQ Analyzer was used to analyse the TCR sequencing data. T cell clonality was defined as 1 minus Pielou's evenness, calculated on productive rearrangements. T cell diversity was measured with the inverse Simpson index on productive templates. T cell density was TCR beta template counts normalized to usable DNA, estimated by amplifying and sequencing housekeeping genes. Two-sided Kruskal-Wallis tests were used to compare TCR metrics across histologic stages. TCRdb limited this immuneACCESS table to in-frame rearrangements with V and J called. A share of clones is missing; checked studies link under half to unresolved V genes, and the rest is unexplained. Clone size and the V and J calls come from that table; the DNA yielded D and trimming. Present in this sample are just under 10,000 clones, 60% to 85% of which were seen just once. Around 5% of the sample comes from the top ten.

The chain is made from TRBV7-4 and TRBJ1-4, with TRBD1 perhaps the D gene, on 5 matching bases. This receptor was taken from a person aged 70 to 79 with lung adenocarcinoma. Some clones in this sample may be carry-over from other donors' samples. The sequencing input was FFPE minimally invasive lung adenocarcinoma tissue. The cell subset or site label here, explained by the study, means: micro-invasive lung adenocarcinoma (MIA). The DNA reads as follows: TGTGCCAGCAGCTCGTCGACAGTTACAACTAATGAAAAACTGTTTTTT. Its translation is CASSSSTVTTNEKLFF.